This record covers a single T cell receptor (beta chain). This sample was included in a study of blood T cell repertoires in COVID-19. The CDR3 extends over 14 amino acids. V gave up 7 bases and J gave up 8 bases, with 15 bases separating them. The germline V gene encodes CDR1 SNHLY and CDR2 FYNNEI. Authors' methods: Quantification of nucleated cells was approximated via reference gene primer amplification. Method: immunoSEQ multiplex PCR; TCRdb's copy keeps in-frame clones and lacks some. V, J and clone size are those of that table, while D and trimming were read from the DNA. Of approximately 190,000 clones in the sample, about 88% were seen once.

This receptor was obtained from a woman aged 40-49 years who had recovered from COVID-19. The chain is built from TRBV2 and TRBJ1-6; unclear D gene. Input material: peripheral blood. The CDR3 loop reads CASKVDGVDSPLHF. The CDR3 bases are TGTGCCAGCAAAGTCGACGGGGTTGATTCACCCCTCCACTTT. Based on the CDR3 plus reference TRBV2 and TRBJ1-6, the full variable domain is EPEVTQTPSHQVTQMGQEVILRCVPISNHLYFYWYRQILGQKVEFLVSFYNNEISEKSEIFDDQFSVERPDGSNFTLKIRSTKLEDSAMYFCASKVDGVDSPLHFGNGTRLTVT.